Presented here are 19 T cell receptor beta chains from one specimen sequenced in a study of tissue T cells after allogeneic stem cell transplantation. Assay used: immunoSEQ multiplex PCR; TCRdb lists only in-frame clones, some missing. The sample contains about 7,800 clones, more than 35% of which appear only once. Time point here: mouse harvest day 7 after allogeneic transplant. The graft held 10^6 splenic CD5+ T cells and 10^7 T-cell-depleted bone marrow cells. Sequencing was done on a sample of gut tissue. These receptor sequences come from a female BALB/c mouse given C57BL/6 T cells with graft-versus-host disease after an allogeneic hematopoietic cell transplant.

This clone was counted a single time. Gene names and germline match the mouse. The read halts 1 residue ahead of the CDR3 end, with the missing end drawn from the germline J gene. In the same sample, other DNA sequences code for this CDR3. This chain joins TRBV26 and TRBJ2-4; TRBD2 might be the D (6 bases). V lost 4 bases and J lost 3, with 8 bases in between. In germline, CDR1 is KGHPV, CDR2 FQNQEV (reference sequence). This CDR3 has 13 residues. The CDR3 spells CASSPTGQNTLYF. The covered CDR3 bases are TGTGCCAGCAGTCCAACTGGGCAAAACACCTTGTAC. The full variable domain, with the rest looked up from reference TRBV26 and TRBJ2-4, is NSKVIQTPRYLVKGQGQKAKMRCIPEKGHPVVFWYQQNKNNEFKFLINFQNQEVLQQIDMTEKRFSAECPSNSPCSLEIQSSEAGDSALYLCASSPTGQNTLYFGAGTRLSVL.

This clone was seen only a few times. The genes and germline here are from mouse. Sequencing ends 1 residue short of the CDR3 end; the germline J gene provides the rest. V usage is TRBV26 and J usage is TRBJ2-4, with TRBD1 matching 11 bases. This CDR3 is built from 15 residues. Germline loops: CDR1 KGHPV, CDR2 FQNQEV (reference sequence). The ends lost 8 bases at V and 0 bases at J; junction bases unmatched: 4. The CDR3 DNA, read in part, is TGTGCCAGCTCAAGGACAGGGGGCAGTCAAAACACCTTGTAC. This gives the protein CASSRTGGSQNTLY. The full CDR3 is CASSRTGGSQNTLYF.

With regard to this clone: Gene names follow the mouse nomenclature. The read ends 1 residue early relative to the CDR3; the germline J gene fills the gap. This rearrangement joins TRBV26 to TRBJ1-2; a possible D gene is TRBD1 (5 bases). V lost 2 bases and J lost 4, with 11 bases in between. The CDR3 consists of 14 residues. From germline, CDR1 is KGHPV and CDR2 FQNQEV (reference sequence). The CDR3 loop is CASSLEGRRSDYTF. The covered CDR3 bases are TGTGCCAGCAGTCTGGAGGGGCGCCGCTCCGACTACACC.

On this clone: The listed genes are named as in mouse. Partial CDR3 DNA: TGTGCCAGCAGGGGAGGGGGGAACTATGCTGAGCAGTTC. Its protein is CASRGGGNYAEQF. The whole CDR3 protein is CASRGGGNYAEQFF. The chain uses TRBV13-1 and TRBJ2-1, with D perhaps TRBD1 or TRBD2 (6 bases each). The sequenced fragment ends 1 residue before the CDR3 boundary, so the rest is inferred from the germline J gene. V was cut by 5 bases and J by 1 base, with 10 bases left in between. The germline gives CDR1 NSHNY, CDR2 SYGAGN. This CDR3 is 14 amino acids long.

On this clone: The DNA is left out, because the CDR3 cannot be placed on it with certainty; the CDR3 is given as TCRdb lists it. The gene names given are mouse names. This chain joins TRBV23 and TRBJ1-3. Germline-derived CDR1 and CDR2 are KGHTA and FQNQQP. The CDR3 is 15 amino acids long, termini counted. The CDR3 spells CSSSQSVGSGNTLYF.

This clone has just a few counts. Here the gene names and germline are mouse. The read comes to an end 1 residue before the CDR3 does, leaving the germline J gene to fill in the end. The chain links TRBV14 to TRBJ1-4; D not resolved. There are 11 residues in the CDR3. The V gene's germline CDR1 is SGHDT and CDR2 FRDEAV. V lost 1 base and J 7 bases, leaving 2 bases between the germline ends. The CDR3 sequence is CASSFPERLFF. The CDR3 bases that were read are TGTGCCAGCAGTTTCCCCGAAAGATTATTT.

Concerning this clone itself: Gene names and germline match the mouse. The read gets to within 1 residue of the CDR3 end, and the germline J gene fills in the rest. The rearrangement uses TRBV26 and TRBJ1-1, with D possibly TRBD1 on 6 matching bases. The germline V gene encodes CDR1 KGHPV and CDR2 FQNQEV (reference sequence). CDR3 length: 13 amino acids. With 6 bases removed from V and 0 bases from J, the gap between germline ends came to 8 bases. The covered CDR3 bases are TGTGCCAGCAGAGGACAGTCAAACACAGAAGTCTTC. It specifies CASRGQSNTEVF. The full-length CDR3 reads as CASRGQSNTEVFF. Full variable domain (remainder filled in from reference TRBV26 and TRBJ1-1): NSKVIQTPRYLVKGQGQKAKMRCIPEKGHPVVFWYQQNKNNEFKFLINFQNQEVLQQIDMTEKRFSAECPSNSPCSLEIQSSEAGDSALYLCASRGQSNTEVFFGKGTRLTVV.

This clone occurred a few times. Here the gene names and germline are mouse. Read coverage stops 1 residue before the CDR3 terminus; the germline J gene supplies the remainder. The rearrangement links TRBV26 to TRBJ2-7; 10 bases align to TRBD2. CDR3 length: 13 residues. Per germline, CDR1 KGHPV and CDR2 FQNQEV (reference sequence). The V and J ends lost 6 bases and 2 bases, in that order; junction bases with no gene match: 1. The part of the CDR3 DNA that was read is TGTGCCAGCAGGGGACTGGGGCCCTATGAACAGTAC. Its protein product is CASRGLGPYEQY. The whole CDR3 sequence reads CASRGLGPYEQYF.

This clone occurred a few times. The genes are named according to mouse. The CDR3 end falls 1 residue outside the read, so it is completed with the germline J gene. The chain is built from TRBV20 and TRBJ1-1; 8 nucleotides align to TRBD1. The length of the CDR3 is 14 residues. J gave up 4 bases and V 1 base, and 5 bases lay outside the gene matches. CDR1 GFQATS and CDR2 STVNSAI come from the germline V gene. CDR3 DNA, as far as it was read: TGTGGTGCTAGGGTCCGGACAGGGATCACAGAAGTCTTC. Translating it yields CGARVRTGITEVF. The entire CDR3 reads CGARVRTGITEVFF.

Comments on this clone: Gene names are the mouse ones. The read falls 1 residue short of the CDR3 end, and the missing part is taken from the germline J gene. The chain combines TRBV16 with TRBJ2-7; 11 bases match TRBD2. Per germline, CDR1 SGHSA and CDR2 FRNQAP. This CDR3 spans 15 amino acids. Trimming cost V 5 bases and J 1 base; bases outside gene matches: 4. The CDR3 protein is CASSNRDWGSYEQYF. The sequenced part of the CDR3 DNA is TGTGCAAGCAGCAACCGGGACTGGGGGTCCTATGAACAGTAC.

Comment on this clone: Genes and germline come from the mouse. The read comes to an end 1 residue before the CDR3 does, leaving the germline J gene to fill in the end. The sample contains more than one DNA sequence encoding this CDR3. The V gene is TRBV31, the J gene TRBJ2-1; TRBD2 aligns across 14 bases. Germline-derived CDR1 and CDR2 are GKSSPN and SITVG. Trimming cost V 1 base and J 7 bases; bases outside gene matches: 9. This CDR3 is built from 17 residues. Partial CDR3 DNA: TGTGCCTGGAGTCCCCTCGGGACTGGGGGGGCGCTGGCTGAGCAGTTC. It is translated as CAWSPLGTGGALAEQF. In full, the CDR3 reads CAWSPLGTGGALAEQFF. The entire variable domain, with the rest obtained from reference TRBV31 and TRBJ2-1, is as follows: AQTIHQWPVAEIKAVGSPLSLGCTIKGKSSPNLYWYWQATGGTLQQLFYSITVGQVESVVQLNLSASRPKDDQFILSTEKLLLSHSGFYLCAWSPLGTGGALAEQFFGPGTRLTVL.

Of note for this clone: The genes are named according to mouse. The sequence runs out 1 residue before the end of the CDR3; the remainder is reconstructed from the germline J gene. The chain uses TRBV26 and TRBJ2-3; 11 nucleotides line up with TRBD1. CDR3 length equals 14 residues. V was pared by 4 bases and J by 9 bases, with 6 bases of the junction left unmatched. Germline CDR1 reads KGHPV; CDR2 reads FQNQEV (reference sequence). The part of the CDR3 DNA that was read is TGTGCCAGCAGTCCCCCGGGACAGGGGGGGACGCTGTAT. Protein: CASSPPGQGGTLY. The whole CDR3 region reads CASSPPGQGGTLYF.

As to this clone: Mouse names are used for the genes. The sequence runs out 1 residue before the end of the CDR3; the remainder is reconstructed from the germline J gene. The chain is built from TRBV23 and TRBJ2-5; the D call in the table, TRBD1, was not verified against the DNA. Germline V CDR1 and CDR2: KGHTA, FQNQQP. The CDR3 is 12 residues long. CDR3 in amino acids: CSSSRQEDTQYF. The CDR3 bases that were read are TGCTCCAGCAGTCGACAGGAAGACACCCAGTAC.

In its sample, this clone is medium-sized. These gene names are mouse names. The read terminates 1 residue ahead of where the CDR3 ends, so the germline J gene completes it. The chain is built from TRBV24 and TRBJ2-7; 8 bases agree with TRBD2. The CDR3 spans 13 residues. The trim removed 4 bases at V and 3 bases at J, leaving 2 bases unmatched. Germline CDR1 and CDR2: KGHTA and FRNEEI. The sequenced CDR3 bases are TGTGCCAGCAGTCGACTGGGGTACTATGAACAGTAC. Translation: CASSRLGYYEQY. The whole CDR3 protein is CASSRLGYYEQYF.

A few counts support this clone. Gene names refer to mouse genes. The read comes to an end 1 residue before the CDR3 does, leaving the germline J gene to fill in the end. Other DNA sequences of this sample code for an identical CDR3. The rearrangement joins TRBV26 to TRBJ2-5; D remains ambiguous. The germline CDR1 and CDR2 sequences are KGHPV and FQNQEV (reference sequence). Trimming removed 2 bases at V and 0 bases at J, with 3 bases between. This CDR3 contains 13 residues. The sequenced part of the CDR3 DNA is TGTGCCAGCAGTCTGATTAACCAAGACACCCAGTAC. Its translation: CASSLINQDTQY. The CDR3, in full, reads CASSLINQDTQYF.

This clone was counted only a few times. The gene names here belong to mouse. The sequenced part of the CDR3 DNA is TGTGCCAGCAGTCCGGGACACAACTCCGACTACACC. Encoded protein: CASSPGHNSDYT. The CDR3, in full, reads CASSPGHNSDYTF. The chain joins TRBV15 to TRBJ1-2, with D possibly being TRBD1 (6 bases). Sequencing ends 1 residue short of the CDR3 end; the germline J gene provides the rest. Germline-derived CDR1 and CDR2 are SGHND and FRSKSL. V lost 5 bases and J lost 2, with 9 bases in between. The CDR3 consists of 13 residues.

With respect to this clone: Here the gene names and germline are mouse. The read halts 1 residue ahead of the CDR3 end, with the missing end drawn from the germline J gene. The chain has TRBV14 and TRBJ1-6; D is undetermined. TRBJ1-6 carries the ORF label, with uncertain function. CDR3 length: 14 residues. The germline gives CDR1 SGHDT, CDR2 FRDEAV. V gave up 3 bases and J gave up 0 bases, with 4 bases separating them. This CDR3 is CASSYNSYNSPLYF. The CDR3 bases that were read are TGTGCCAGCAGTTACAATTCCTATAATTCGCCCCTCTAC.

In regard to this clone: The genes are named according to mouse. Read data end 1 residue before the CDR3 end; the end is taken from the germline J gene. The sample holds other DNA sequences that translate to the same CDR3. This chain uses TRBV16 with TRBJ2-2; D call uncertain. In germline, CDR1 is SGHSA, CDR2 FRNQAP. V lost 0 bases, J lost 4 bases, and 6 bases lay in between. This CDR3 region has 14 residues. CDR3 in amino acids: CASSLEGITGQLYF. CDR3 bases read: TGTGCAAGCAGCTTAGAGGGGATCACCGGGCAGCTCTAC.

In regard to this clone: Gene names denote mouse genes. Read data end 1 residue before the CDR3 end; the end is taken from the germline J gene. The chain employs TRBV26 and TRBJ1-3; 9 bases line up with TRBD1. J gave up 0 bases and V 3 bases, and 3 bases lay outside the gene matches. Germline CDR1 KGHPV, CDR2 FQNQEV (reference sequence). The CDR3 runs 16 residues. The covered CDR3 bases are TGTGCCAGCAGTCTCGGGACAGGGAATTCTGGAAATACGCTCTAT. Translating gives CASSLGTGNSGNTLY. The full CDR3 protein reads CASSLGTGNSGNTLYF.